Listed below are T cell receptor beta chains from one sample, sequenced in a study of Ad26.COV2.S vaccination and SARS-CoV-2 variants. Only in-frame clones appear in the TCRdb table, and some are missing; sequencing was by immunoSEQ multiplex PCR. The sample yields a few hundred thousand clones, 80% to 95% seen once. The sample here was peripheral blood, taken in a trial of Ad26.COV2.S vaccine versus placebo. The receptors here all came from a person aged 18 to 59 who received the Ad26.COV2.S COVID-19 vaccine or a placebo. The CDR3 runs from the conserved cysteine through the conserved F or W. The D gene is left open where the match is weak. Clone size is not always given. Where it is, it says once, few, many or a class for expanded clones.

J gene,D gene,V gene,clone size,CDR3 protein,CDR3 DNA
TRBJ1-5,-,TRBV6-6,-,CASRGVGAKAPQHF,TGTGCCAGCAGAGGGGTCGGGGCGAAGGCACCCCAGCATTTT
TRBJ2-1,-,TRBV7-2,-,CASSLLGLNDNEQFF,TGTGCCAGCAGCTTATTAGGGTTAAATGACAATGAGCAGTTCTTC
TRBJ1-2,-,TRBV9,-,CASSQTPGPIYGYTF,TGTGCCAGCAGCCAGACTCCGGGGCCGATATATGGCTACACCTTC
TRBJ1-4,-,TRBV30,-,CAWRSRESLNEKLFF,TGTGCCTGGAGAAGCAGGGAATCCCTTAATGAAAAACTGTTTTTT
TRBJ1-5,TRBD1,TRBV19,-,CASSRQVVTGSRQEGNQPQHF,TGTGCCAGTAGTAGACAAGTAGTGACAGGGAGTAGACAAGAAGGTAATCAGCCCCAGCATTTT
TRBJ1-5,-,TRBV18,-,CASSPQGDGNQPQHF,TGTGCCAGCTCACCACAAGGGGATGGCAATCAGCCCCAGCATTTT
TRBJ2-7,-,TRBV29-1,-,CSVLLATYEQYF,TGCAGCGTTTTACTAGCAACCTACGAGCAGTACTTC
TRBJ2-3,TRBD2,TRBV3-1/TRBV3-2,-,CASSLSGASTDTQYF,TGTGCCAGCAGCCTAAGCGGGGCGAGCACAGATACGCAGTATTTT
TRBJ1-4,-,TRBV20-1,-,CSVGSEKLFF,TGCAGTGTAGGGTCTGAAAAACTGTTTTTT
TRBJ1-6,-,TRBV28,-,CASSLDLGSYNSPLHF,TGTGCCAGCAGTTTAGATTTGGGGTCCTATAATTCACCCCTCCACTTT
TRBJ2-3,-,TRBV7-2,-,CASSSADLAADTQYF,TGTGCCAGCAGCTCAGCGGACTTGGCGGCAGATACGCAGTATTTT
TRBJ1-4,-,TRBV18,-,CASSPPSAPNEKLFF,TGTGCCAGCTCACCACCGTCAGCGCCGAATGAAAAACTGTTTTTT
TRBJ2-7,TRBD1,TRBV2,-,CASSGVRAGGTYEQYF,TGTGCCAGCAGTGGGGTAAGGGCAGGGGGTACGTACGAGCAGTACTTC
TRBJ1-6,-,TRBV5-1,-,CASSPVIFRDTDNSPLHF,TGCGCCAGCAGCCCCGTAATCTTCCGGGACACCGATAATTCACCCCTCCACTTT
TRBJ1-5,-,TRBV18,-,CASSPIGNQPQHF,TGTGCCAGCTCACCAATTGGGAATCAGCCCCAGCATTTT
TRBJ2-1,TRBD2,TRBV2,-,CASSDRRTSGGPNEQFF,TGTGCCAGCAGTGATCGCAGGACTAGCGGGGGACCGAATGAGCAGTTCTTC
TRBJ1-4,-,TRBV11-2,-,CASSLQGKSEKLFF,TGTGCCAGCAGCTTACAGGGGAAGAGTGAAAAACTGTTTTTT
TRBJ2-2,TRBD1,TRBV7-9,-,CASSLWPQGALTGELFF,TGTGCCAGCAGCTTATGGCCACAGGGGGCCCTCACCGGGGAGCTGTTTTTT
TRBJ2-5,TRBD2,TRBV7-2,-,CASSSELLAGAETQYF,TGTGCCAGCAGCTCCGAGCTCCTAGCGGGTGCAGAGACCCAGTACTTC
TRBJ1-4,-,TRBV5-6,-,CASSPGPPAEKLFF,TGTGCCAGCAGCCCAGGACCCCCGGCCGAAAAACTGTTTTTT
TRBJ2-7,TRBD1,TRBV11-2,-,CASSSLGDSSYEQYF,TGTGCCAGCAGCTCTCTTGGGGACAGCTCCTACGAGCAGTACTTC
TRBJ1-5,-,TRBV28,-,CASSSRPQPQHF,TGTGCCAGCAGTTCCCGCCCCCAGCCCCAGCATTTT
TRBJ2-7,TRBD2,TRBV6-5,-,CASRYLAGGSYEQYF,TGTGCCAGCAGATACCTAGCGGGGGGGTCCTACGAGCAGTACTTC
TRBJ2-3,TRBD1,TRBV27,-,CASTRDRGRADTQYF,TGTGCCAGCACTCGGGACAGGGGAAGGGCAGATACGCAGTATTTT
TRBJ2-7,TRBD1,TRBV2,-,CAALRGTGAGASQYF,TGTGCCGCACTGAGGGGAACAGGGGCAGGGGCTTCGCAGTACTTC
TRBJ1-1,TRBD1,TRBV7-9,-,CASSSEDRGNTEAFF,TGTGCCAGCAGCTCCGAGGACAGGGGGAACACTGAAGCTTTCTTT
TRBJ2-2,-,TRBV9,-,CASSGFQGTGELFF,TGTGCCAGCAGCGGATTTCAGGGGACCGGGGAGCTGTTTTTT
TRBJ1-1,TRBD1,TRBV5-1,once,CASGNTGGTEAFF,TGCGCCAGTGGGAACACAGGGGGCACTGAAGCTTTCTTT
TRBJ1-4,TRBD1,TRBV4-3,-,CASSKPDRGYNEKLFF,TGCGCCAGCAGCAAGCCCGACAGGGGCTATAATGAAAAACTGTTTTTT
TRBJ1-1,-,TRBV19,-,CASRLRPGRNTEAFF,TGTGCCAGTAGACTCAGGCCCGGGCGGAACACTGAAGCTTTCTTT
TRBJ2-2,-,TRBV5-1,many,CASSLEYGTNTGELFF,TGCGCCAGCAGCTTGGAGTATGGGACTAACACCGGGGAGCTGTTTTTT
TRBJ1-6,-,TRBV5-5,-,CASSSSGTKSSYNSPLHF,TGTGCCAGCAGCTCCTCCGGGACGAAAAGCTCCTATAATTCACCCCTCCACTTT
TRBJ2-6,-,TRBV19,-,CASSPGALGANVLTF,TGTGCCAGTAGTCCCGGGGCTCTTGGGGCCAACGTCCTGACTTTC
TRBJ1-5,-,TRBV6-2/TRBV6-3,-,CASSLRWDNNQPQHF,TGTGCCAGCAGTTTACGCTGGGACAACAATCAGCCCCAGCATTTT
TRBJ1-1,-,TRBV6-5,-,CASSYMGVDTEAFF,TGTGCCAGCAGTTATATGGGGGTGGACACTGAAGCTTTCTTT
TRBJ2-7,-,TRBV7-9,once,CASSLGRAGANYEQYF,TGTGCCAGCAGCTTAGGGCGAGCAGGGGCAAATTACGAGCAGTACTTC
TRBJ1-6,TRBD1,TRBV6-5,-,CASSSPDRGHNSPLHF,TGTGCCAGCAGTTCCCCGGACAGGGGCCATAATTCACCCCTCCACTTT
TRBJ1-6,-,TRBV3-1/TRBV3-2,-,CATQVSSYNSPLHF,TGTGCCACCCAAGTAAGCTCCTATAATTCACCCCTCCACTTT
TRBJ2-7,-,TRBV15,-,CATSRGDYEQYF,TGTGCCACCAGCAGAGGGGACTACGAGCAGTACTTC
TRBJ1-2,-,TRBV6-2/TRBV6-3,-,CASSLNARDLGYGYTF,TGTGCCAGCAGTTTGAACGCCCGGGACTTAGGGTATGGCTACACCTTC
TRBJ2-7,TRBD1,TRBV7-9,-,CASSLEGQGPYEQYF,TGTGCCAGCAGCTTAGAGGGACAGGGCCCCTACGAGCAGTACTTC
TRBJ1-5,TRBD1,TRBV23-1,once,CASSLTDRGHQPQHF,TGCGCCAGCAGTCTCACGGACAGGGGGCATCAGCCCCAGCATTTT
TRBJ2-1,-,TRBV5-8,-,CASSSGRSSYNEQFF,TGTGCCAGCAGCTCGGGACGGAGCTCCTACAATGAGCAGTTCTTC
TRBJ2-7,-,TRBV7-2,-,CASSPRGSSPYEQYF,TGTGCCAGCAGCCCCCGGGGTAGCTCTCCCTACGAGCAGTACTTC
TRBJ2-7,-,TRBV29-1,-,CSVETGEQYF,TGCAGCGTCGAAACAGGAGAGCAGTACTTC
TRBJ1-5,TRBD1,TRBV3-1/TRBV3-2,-,CASSHGTAYNSNQPQHF,TGTGCCAGCAGCCACGGGACAGCCTATAATAGCAATCAGCCCCAGCATTTT
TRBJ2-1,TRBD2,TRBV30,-,CAWSVLPSQGLAGGTNEQFF,TGTGCCTGGAGTGTACTTCCATCCCAAGGTCTAGCGGGGGGAACCAATGAGCAGTTCTTC
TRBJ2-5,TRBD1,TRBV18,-,CASSPRTGLGETQYF,TGTGCCAGCTCACCCCGGACAGGGTTGGGAGAGACCCAGTACTTC
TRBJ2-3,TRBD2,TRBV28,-,CASSPRLATDTQYF,TGTGCCAGCAGTCCAAGACTAGCGACAGATACGCAGTATTTT
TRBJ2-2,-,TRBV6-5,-,CASSLEVSTGELFF,TGTGCCAGCAGTTTAGAAGTGAGCACCGGGGAGCTGTTTTTT
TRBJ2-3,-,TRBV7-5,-,CARSLRRVFVLDTQYF,TGTGCCAGAAGCTTAAGACGTGTTTTCGTGTTGGATACGCAGTATTTT
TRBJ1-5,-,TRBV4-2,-,CASSQVSGVDNQPQHF,TGTGCCAGCAGCCAAGTATCGGGGGTTGACAATCAGCCCCAGCATTTT
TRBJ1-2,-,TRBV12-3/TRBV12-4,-,CASSLSLVGYTF,TGTGCCAGCAGTTTATCATTAGTTGGCTACACCTTC